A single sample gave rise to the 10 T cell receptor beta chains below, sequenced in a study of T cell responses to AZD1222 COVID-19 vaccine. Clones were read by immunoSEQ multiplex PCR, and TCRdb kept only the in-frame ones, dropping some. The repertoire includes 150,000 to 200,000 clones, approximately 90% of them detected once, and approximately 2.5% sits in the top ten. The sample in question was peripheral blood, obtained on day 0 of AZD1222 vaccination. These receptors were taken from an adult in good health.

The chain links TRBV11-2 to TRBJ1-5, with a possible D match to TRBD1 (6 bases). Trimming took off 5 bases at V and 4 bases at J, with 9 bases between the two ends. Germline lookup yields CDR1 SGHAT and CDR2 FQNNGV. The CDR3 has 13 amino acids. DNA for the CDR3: TGTGCCAGCAGCCAGGGGTGGAATCAGCCCCAGCATTTT. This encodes CASSQGWNQPQHF. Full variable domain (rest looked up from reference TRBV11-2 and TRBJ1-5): EAGVAQSPRYKIIEKRQSVAFWCNPISGHATLYWYQQILGQGPKLLIQFQNNGVVDDSQLPKDRFSAERLKGVDSTLKIQPAKLEDSAVYLCASSQGWNQPQHFGDGTRLSIL.

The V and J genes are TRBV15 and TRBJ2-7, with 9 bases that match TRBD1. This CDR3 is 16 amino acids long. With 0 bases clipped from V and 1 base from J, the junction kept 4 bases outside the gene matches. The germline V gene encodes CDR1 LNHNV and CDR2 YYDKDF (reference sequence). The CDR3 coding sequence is TGTGCCACCAGCAGAGACCGGACAGGGGTATCCTACGAGCAGTACTTC. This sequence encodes CATSRDRTGVSYEQYF.

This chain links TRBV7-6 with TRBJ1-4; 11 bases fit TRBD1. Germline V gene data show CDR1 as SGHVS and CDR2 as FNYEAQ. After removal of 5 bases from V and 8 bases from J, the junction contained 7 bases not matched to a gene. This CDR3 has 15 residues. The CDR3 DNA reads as TGTGCCAGCAGCGCCCGGACAGGGGGCTTAGAAAAACTGTTTTTT. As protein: CASSARTGGLEKLFF. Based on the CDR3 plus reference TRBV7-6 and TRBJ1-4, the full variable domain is GAGVSQSPRYKVTKRGQDVALRCDPISGHVSLYWYRQALGQGPEFLTYFNYEAQQDKSGLPNDRFSAERPEGSISTLTIQRTEQRDSAMYRCASSARTGGLEKLFFGSGTQLSVL.

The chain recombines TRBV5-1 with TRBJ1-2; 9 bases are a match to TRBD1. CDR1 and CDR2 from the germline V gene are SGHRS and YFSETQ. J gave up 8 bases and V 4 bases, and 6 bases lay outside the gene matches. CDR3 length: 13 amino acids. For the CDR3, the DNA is TGCGCCAGCAGCGGGACAGGGCAAGGGGGCTACACCTTC. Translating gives CASSGTGQGGYTF.

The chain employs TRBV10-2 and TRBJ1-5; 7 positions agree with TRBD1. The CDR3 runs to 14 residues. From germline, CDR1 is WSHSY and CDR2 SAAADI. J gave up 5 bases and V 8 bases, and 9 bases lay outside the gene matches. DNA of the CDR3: TGCGCCAGCGGTAGGGACAGAAGGGATCAGCCCCAGCATTTT. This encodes CASGRDRRDQPQHF.

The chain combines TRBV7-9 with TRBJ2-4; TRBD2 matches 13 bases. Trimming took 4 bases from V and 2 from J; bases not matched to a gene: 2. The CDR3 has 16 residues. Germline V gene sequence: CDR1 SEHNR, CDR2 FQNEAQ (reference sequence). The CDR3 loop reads CASSWTSGSTKNIQYF. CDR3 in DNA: TGTGCCAGCAGCTGGACTAGCGGGAGTACCAAAAACATTCAGTACTTC.

In nucleotides, the CDR3 is TGTGCCAGCAGTTTAGTAGGCCACGAGCAGTACTTC. It specifies CASSLVGHEQYF. The chain couples TRBV12-3 or TRBV12-4 to TRBJ2-7; no clear D gene. The V end lost 1 base, the J end lost 5 bases, and 6 bases lay between the germline ends. The CDR3 covers 12 residues.

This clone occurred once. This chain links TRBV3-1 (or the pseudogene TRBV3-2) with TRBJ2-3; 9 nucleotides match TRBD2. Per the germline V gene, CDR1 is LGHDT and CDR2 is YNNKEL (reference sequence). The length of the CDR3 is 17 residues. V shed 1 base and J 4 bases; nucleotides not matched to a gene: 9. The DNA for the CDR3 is TGTGCCAGCAGCCAAGGGGAAATAGCGGGAGTCGCAGATACGCAGTATTTT. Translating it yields CASSQGEIAGVADTQYF.

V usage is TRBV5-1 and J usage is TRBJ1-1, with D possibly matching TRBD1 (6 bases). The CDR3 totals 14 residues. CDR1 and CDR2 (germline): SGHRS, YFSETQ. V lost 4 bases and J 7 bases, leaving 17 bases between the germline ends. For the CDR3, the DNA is TGCGCCAGCAGCATAGAATCCGGGACATATGAAGCTTTCTTT. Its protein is CASSIESGTYEAFF. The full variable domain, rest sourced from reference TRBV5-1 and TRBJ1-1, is KAGVTQTPRYLIKTRGQQVTLSCSPISGHRSVSWYQQTPGQGLQFLFEYFSETQRNKGNFPGRFSGRQFSNSRSEMNVSTLELGDSALYLCASSIESGTYEAFFGQGTRLTVV.

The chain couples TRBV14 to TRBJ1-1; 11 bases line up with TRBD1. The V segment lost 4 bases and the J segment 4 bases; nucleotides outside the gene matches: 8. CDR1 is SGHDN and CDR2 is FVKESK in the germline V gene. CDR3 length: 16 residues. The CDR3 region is CASSPGQGAPITEAFF. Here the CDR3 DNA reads TGTGCCAGCAGCCCCGGACAGGGGGCGCCGATCACTGAAGCTTTCTTT.